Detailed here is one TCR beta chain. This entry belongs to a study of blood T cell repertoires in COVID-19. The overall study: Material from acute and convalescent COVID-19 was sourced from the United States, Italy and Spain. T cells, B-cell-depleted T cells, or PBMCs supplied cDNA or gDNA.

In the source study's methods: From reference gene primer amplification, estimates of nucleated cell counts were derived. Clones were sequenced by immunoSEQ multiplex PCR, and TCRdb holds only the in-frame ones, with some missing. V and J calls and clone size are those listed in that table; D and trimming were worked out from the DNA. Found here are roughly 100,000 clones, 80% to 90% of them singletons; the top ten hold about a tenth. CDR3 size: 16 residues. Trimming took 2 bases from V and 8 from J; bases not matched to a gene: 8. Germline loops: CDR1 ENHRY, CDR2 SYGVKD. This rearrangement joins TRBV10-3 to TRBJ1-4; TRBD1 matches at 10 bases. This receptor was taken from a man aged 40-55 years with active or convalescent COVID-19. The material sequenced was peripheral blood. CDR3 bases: TGTGCCATCAGTGAGAGTACAGGACAGGGGGAAGAAAAACTGTTTTTT. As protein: CAISESTGQGEEKLFF.